Listed below are T cell receptor beta chains from one sample, sequenced in a study of early T cells in non-severe SARS-CoV-2 infection. TCRdb passed the 5' RACE reads through MiXCR, listing each CDR3 protein once. In the table there are about 77,000 distinct CDR3 sequences, around 5% of which are singletons. This material consisted of whole blood, taken at baseline. Receptors originate from an adult who was a healthcare worker with PCR-confirmed SARS-CoV-2 infection or an uninfected control (not recorded which). CDR3s include the opening cysteine and the closing phenylalanine or tryptophan. D genes are given only for firm matches. Size values are once, few and many counts, or a class for expanded clones, and some rows have none.

j_gene: TRBJ2-5; abundance: .; d_gene: TRBD1; v_gene: TRBV27; CDR3aa: CASSPGQRQETQYF; CDR3nt: TGTGCCAGCAGCCCGGGACAGCGCCAAGAGACCCAGTACTTC
j_gene: TRBJ2-3; abundance: many; d_gene: .; v_gene: TRBV7-2; CDR3aa: CASSSLASSTDTQYF; CDR3nt: TGTGCCAGCAGCTCGCTAGCGTCTAGCACAGATACGCAGTATTTT
j_gene: TRBJ1-2; abundance: few; d_gene: TRBD1; v_gene: TRBV7-2; CDR3aa: CASSLGTGPQYGYTF; CDR3nt: TGTGCCAGCAGCTTAGGGACAGGACCTCAGTATGGCTACACCTTC
j_gene: TRBJ2-3; abundance: many; d_gene: TRBD2; v_gene: TRBV20-1; CDR3aa: CSAIPTSGSTDTQYF; CDR3nt: TGCAGTGCCATACCCACTAGCGGGAGCACAGATACGCAGTATTTT
j_gene: TRBJ1-1; abundance: .; d_gene: .; v_gene: TRBV7-2; CDR3aa: CASSPIMGTEAFF; CDR3nt: TGTGCCAGCAGCCCGATTATGGGCACTGAAGCTTTCTTT
j_gene: TRBJ1-1; abundance: many; d_gene: .; v_gene: TRBV29-1; CDR3aa: CSVPTGPEAFF; CDR3nt: TGCAGCGTCCCGACAGGACCCGAAGCTTTCTTT
j_gene: TRBJ2-5; abundance: .; d_gene: .; v_gene: TRBV7-9; CDR3aa: CASSPLGGSETQYF; CDR3nt: TGTGCCAGCAGCCCCCTTGGCGGGTCGGAGACCCAGTACTTC
j_gene: TRBJ2-1; abundance: .; d_gene: TRBD2; v_gene: TRBV20-1; CDR3aa: CSARVGRERDNEQFF; CDR3nt: TGCAGTGCTAGAGTTGGGAGGGAGAGAGACAATGAGCAGTTCTTC
j_gene: TRBJ1-2; abundance: many; d_gene: .; v_gene: TRBV28; CDR3aa: CASSAGVRQYGYTF; CDR3nt: TGTGCCAGCAGCGCAGGGGTGAGACAGTATGGCTACACCTTC
j_gene: TRBJ1-4; abundance: many; d_gene: .; v_gene: TRBV7-9; CDR3aa: CASSRRMDSLEPLELFF; CDR3nt: TGTGCCAGCAGCCGCAGGATGGACAGCCTAGAGCCCTTGGAACTGTTTTTT
j_gene: TRBJ2-2; abundance: many; d_gene: .; v_gene: TRBV30; CDR3aa: CAWSVRVRGELFF; CDR3nt: TGTGCCTGGAGTGTACGCGTGAGGGGGGAGCTGTTTTTT
j_gene: TRBJ2-1; abundance: many; d_gene: TRBD2; v_gene: TRBV7-9; CDR3aa: CASSSGTSGRANNEQFF; CDR3nt: TGTGCCAGCAGCTCCGGGACTAGCGGGAGGGCCAACAATGAGCAGTTCTTC
j_gene: TRBJ2-1; abundance: many; d_gene: .; v_gene: TRBV20-1; CDR3aa: CSPLVVARSEQFF; CDR3nt: TGCAGTCCTCTGGTGGTAGCTAGGAGTGAGCAGTTCTTC
j_gene: TRBJ2-1; abundance: few; d_gene: .; v_gene: TRBV5-4; CDR3aa: CASSLTALQGNEQFF; CDR3nt: TGTGCCAGCAGCTTAACGGCCCTTCAGGGCAATGAGCAGTTCTTC
j_gene: TRBJ2-7; abundance: many; d_gene: .; v_gene: TRBV28; CDR3aa: CASSQGRGYEQYF; CDR3nt: TGTGCCAGCAGTCAGGGGCGAGGGTACGAGCAGTACTTC
j_gene: TRBJ2-1; abundance: many; d_gene: .; v_gene: TRBV20-1; CDR3aa: CSARVPGVENNEQFF; CDR3nt: TGCAGTGCTAGAGTCCCCGGCGTTGAAAACAATGAGCAGTTCTTC
j_gene: TRBJ1-5; abundance: many; d_gene: .; v_gene: TRBV6-1; CDR3aa: CASSEFFLRTASNQPQHF; CDR3nt: TGTGCCAGCAGTGAGTTTTTCTTGCGGACAGCTTCTAATCAGCCCCAGCATTTT
j_gene: TRBJ1-1; abundance: .; d_gene: .; v_gene: TRBV6-1; CDR3aa: CASMYYAEAFF; CDR3nt: TGTGCCAGCATGTACTACGCTGAAGCTTTCTTT
j_gene: TRBJ2-5; abundance: few; d_gene: TRBD2; v_gene: TRBV12-3/TRBV12-4; CDR3aa: CASSPERDGETQYF; CDR3nt: TGTGCCAGCAGCCCCGAGCGGGACGGGGAGACCCAGTACTTC
j_gene: TRBJ2-3; abundance: few; d_gene: .; v_gene: TRBV20-1; CDR3aa: CSAGPGGNTDTQYF; CDR3nt: TGCAGTGCCGGCCCAGGGGGGAACACAGATACGCAGTATTTT
j_gene: TRBJ1-1; abundance: many; d_gene: TRBD1; v_gene: TRBV24-1; CDR3aa: CATSDSDREPFF; CDR3nt: TGTGCCACCAGTGACTCCGACAGGGAGCCTTTCTTT
j_gene: TRBJ2-1; abundance: few; d_gene: TRBD2; v_gene: TRBV24-1; CDR3aa: CATTLGTSGHNEQFF; CDR3nt: TGTGCCACCACCCTAGGGACTAGCGGCCACAATGAGCAGTTCTTC
j_gene: TRBJ2-7; abundance: many; d_gene: TRBD2; v_gene: TRBV15; CDR3aa: CATSRDVAGGGRGEQYF; CDR3nt: TGTGCCACCAGCAGAGATGTGGCGGGAGGAGGTCGGGGCGAGCAGTACTTC
j_gene: TRBJ1-1; abundance: many; d_gene: .; v_gene: TRBV29-1; CDR3aa: CSVESAESNTEAFF; CDR3nt: TGCAGCGTTGAATCGGCGGAATCGAACACTGAAGCTTTCTTT